The 15 T cell receptor beta chains listed next were all sequenced from one sample in a study of blood T cells in healthy people across ages. With a J-beta primer mix and a sample-barcoded 5' primer, a second PCR ran about 7 to 12 cycles. TCRdb re-derived calls from the 5' RACE reads in MiXCR, one entry per CDR3 protein. The data show about 600,000 distinct CDR3 sequences, less than 60% seen once. Input material: blood. Receptors originate from a man older than 75 in good health.

The V and J genes are TRBV9 and TRBJ1-2; 7 positions agree with TRBD1. The germline gives CDR1 SGDLS, CDR2 YYNGEE. The CDR3 is 15 amino acids. V dropped 0 bases and J dropped 2; count of bases not matched to a gene: 4. The CDR3 sequence: CASSVGQGVNYGYTF. The CDR3 nucleotides are TGTGCCAGCAGCGTAGGTCAGGGGGTAAACTATGGCTACACCTTC. Together with reference TRBV9 and TRBJ1-2, the CDR3 gives the full variable domain: DSGVTQTPKHLITATGQRVTLRCSPRSGDLSVYWYQQSLDQGLQFLIQYYNGEERAKGNILERFSAQQFPDLHSELNLSSLELGDSALYFCASSVGQGVNYGYTFGSGTRLTVV.

In its sample, this clonotype was seen a few times. The chain has TRBV20-1 and TRBJ2-3; the D is unclear. The CDR3 totals 14 residues. The germline V and J ends were trimmed by 1 base and 8 bases, with 16 bases remaining between them. Germline-derived CDR1 and CDR2 are DFQATT and SNEGSKA (reference sequence). The CDR3 nucleotides read TGCAGTGCTAGAGCCCCTTTGGAGCCCCTTACGCAGTATTTT. Encoded protein: CSARAPLEPLTQYF.

This clonotype was found many times. The V and J genes are TRBV29-1 and TRBJ2-1; 8 bases align to TRBD2. The trim removed 6 bases at V and 2 bases at J, leaving 18 bases unmatched. Germline CDR1 SQVTM, CDR2 ANQGSEA. CDR3 length equals 18 residues. In nucleotides, the CDR3 is TGCAGCGTGAGTAGGAGTCTAGCGGGCGCCCTTACCTACAATGAGCAGTTCTTC. Translating gives CSVSRSLAGALTYNEQFF.

The chain recombines TRBV6-5 with TRBJ2-2, with 7 bases fitting TRBD1. Trimming removed 3 bases from V and 5 bases from J; junction bases left unmatched: 6. CDR1 and CDR2 from the germline V gene are MNHEY and SVGAGI. The CDR3 has 15 residues. DNA for the CDR3: TGTGCCAGCAGTTATGAGGGGGCGCCTACCGGGGAGCTGTTTTTT. It yields the protein CASSYEGAPTGELFF.

A few counts support this clonotype. This chain joins TRBV10-3 and TRBJ1-4; D may be TRBD1 (5 bases). This CDR3 is built from 11 residues. The germline gives CDR1 ENHRY, CDR2 SYGVKD. Here the CDR3 DNA reads TGTGCTGTCAGGGATAATGAAAAACTGTTTTTT. Translated: CAVRDNEKLFF.

The J gene is TRBJ1-5, the V gene TRBV4-3, with D uncertain. This CDR3 has 14 residues. Per germline, CDR1 LGHNA and CDR2 YSLEER. V lost 1 base and J 5 bases, leaving 9 bases between the germline ends. The CDR3 spells CASSQGTDHQPQHF. The CDR3 DNA reads as TGCGCCAGCAGCCAAGGAACGGATCATCAGCCCCAGCATTTT.

The chain links TRBV7-2 to TRBJ2-3, with D hard to call. Trimming stripped 1 base from V and 1 base from J, with 12 bases between. CDR3 length: 16 amino acids. Germline V gene lookup returns CDR1 SGHTA and CDR2 FQGNSA. The DNA for the CDR3 is TGTGCCAGCAGCTTAGTGGTGTCAAGACGCACAGATACGCAGTATTTT. Protein: CASSLVVSRRTDTQYF.

This sequence joins TRBV6-2 or TRBV6-3 and TRBJ2-1, with TRBD1 matching 9 bases. The junction had 11 bases not matched to a gene; V was cut back by 5 bases and J by 6 bases. Per the germline V gene, CDR1 is MNHEY and CDR2 is SVGEGT. The CDR3 has 16 amino acids. CDR3 sequence (DNA): TGTGCCAGCAGTCCCTACGGACAGGGGAAATCCAATGAGCAGTTCTTC. This translates into CASSPYGQGKSNEQFF.

The chain couples TRBV5-1 to TRBJ1-2; 12 bases fit TRBD1. The CDR3 totals 15 residues. Looked up from germline, CDR1 is SGHRS and CDR2 is YFSETQ. V shed 2 bases and J 6 bases; nucleotides not matched to a gene: 5. In nucleotides, the CDR3 is TGCGCCAGCAGCTTTGGAGGGACAGGGGGCGATGGCTACACCTTC. This encodes CASSFGGTGGDGYTF.

This chain joins TRBV20-1 and TRBJ2-1; D not resolved. The length of the CDR3 is 14 residues. The ends were cut back, 3 bases at V and 4 bases at J, with 13 bases in the middle. Germline V CDR1 and CDR2: DFQATT, SNEGSKA (reference sequence). Here the CDR3 reads CSASPQLGYNEQFF. In DNA form, the CDR3 reads TGCAGTGCTAGTCCCCAGCTAGGTTACAATGAGCAGTTCTTC.

The chain links TRBV15 to TRBJ2-1; D possibly corresponds to TRBD1 (6 bases). This CDR3 comprises 16 residues. Per germline, CDR1 LNHNV and CDR2 YYDKDF (reference sequence). Trimming cost V 2 bases and J 4 bases, with 15 bases left between them. CDR3 loop: CATSRHQGTPYNEQFF. The CDR3 nucleotides read TGTGCCACCAGCAGACATCAGGGGACGCCATACAATGAGCAGTTCTTC.

CDR3 DNA sequence: TGTGCCAGCAGCTTAGGACTGGGACAGGGAGTCTCCTATAATTCACCCCTCCACTTT. It codes for CASSLGLGQGVSYNSPLHF. The chain links TRBV7-2 to TRBJ1-6; TRBD1 matches 9 bases. Germline lookup yields CDR1 SGHTA and CDR2 FQGNSA. Trimming cost V 1 base and J 0 bases; bases outside gene matches: 7. This CDR3 spans 19 amino acids. The complete variable domain, with remaining parts taken from reference TRBV7-2 and TRBJ1-6, reads GAGVSQSPSNKVTEKGKDVELRCDPISGHTALYWYRQSLGQGLEFLIYFQGNSAPDKSGLPSDRFSAERTGGSVSTLTIQRTQQEDSAVYLCASSLGLGQGVSYNSPLHFGNGTRLTVT.

This clonotype came up a few times. The chain links TRBV6-5 to TRBJ2-1, with 15 bases fitting TRBD2. Germline CDR1 reads MNHEY; CDR2 reads SVGAGI. This CDR3 region has 17 residues. V dropped 0 bases and J dropped 9; count of bases not matched to a gene: 6. The CDR3 sequence is CASSYSIGLAGGVEQFF. DNA of the CDR3: TGTGCCAGCAGTTACTCTATCGGACTAGCGGGAGGGGTTGAGCAGTTCTTC.

The rearrangement links TRBV2 to TRBJ1-2; possibly TRBD1 for D (6 bases). The CDR3 spans 14 residues. V was trimmed by 8 bases and J by 8 bases, leaving 21 bases between them. CDR1 is SNHLY and CDR2 is FYNNEI in the germline V gene. The CDR3 DNA follows: TGTGCCAGCCACGAAACGACAGGCCGTGGGGGCTACACCTTC. The encoded protein is CASHETTGRGGYTF.

About this clonotype itself: The junction shows a germline mismatch at one end, possibly a read error. V is TRBV29-1 and J is TRBJ2-3, with TRBD1 identical over 9 bases. Germline CDR1 and CDR2: SQVTM and ANQGSEA. The CDR3 sequence is 15 residues long. In nucleotides, the CDR3 is TGCAGTGTTGAGGGGACAGGGCTACACACAGATACGCAGTATTTT. Protein sequence: CSVEGTGLHTDTQYF.